The rows below give T cell receptor beta chains drawn from one sample of a study of blood T cell repertoires in COVID-19. TCRdb keeps only in-frame clones here, not all; method: immunoSEQ multiplex PCR. The table includes fewer than 350,000 clones, around 90% detected once. The sample taken for sequencing was peripheral blood. Receptor source: a woman in her 30s with COVID-19, enrolled during active disease. Each CDR3 is given with its conserved first and last residue. A D gene is named only where the DNA matches it firmly. Expanded clones are given a class, and other clones once, few, many or no size at all.

TRBD1,TRBV27,NA,TRBJ2-7,TGTGCCAGCAGTATCCAGACAGGGACATACGAGCAGTACTTC,CASSIQTGTYEQYF
NA,TRBV30,NA,TRBJ1-5,TGTGCCTGGAGTGTCCAGGGAAGTCAGCCCCAGCATTTT,CAWSVQGSQPQHF
NA,TRBV5-1,NA,TRBJ2-2,TGCGCCAGCAGCTTGACACGTTCGAACACCGGGGAGCTGTTTTTT,CASSLTRSNTGELFF
NA,TRBV28,NA,TRBJ2-3,TGTGCCAGCAGTTTACGGGTGGGTCTTAGCACAGATACGCAGTATTTT,CASSLRVGLSTDTQYF
NA,TRBV5-1,NA,TRBJ2-1,TGCGCCAGCAGCTGGGAGGTGGCTGGCAATGAGCAGTTCTTC,CASSWEVAGNEQFF
NA,TRBV7-2,NA,TRBJ2-7,TGTGCCAGCAGCTCTCCCTTCGCGCTGGACAGAAGTAAACACGAGCAGTACTTC,CASSSPFALDRSKHEQYF
TRBD1,TRBV15,NA,TRBJ2-1,TGTGCCACCAGCAGAGCAAGCCTTTTACGGACAGGGCCCAATGAGCAGTTCTTC,CATSRASLLRTGPNEQFF
TRBD1,TRBV28,NA,TRBJ1-1,TGTGCCAGCAGTCCCGGACAGGGCCAAAACACTGAAGCTTTCTTT,CASSPGQGQNTEAFF
NA,TRBV19,NA,TRBJ2-3,TGTGCCAGTAGTGACGGGATAGGCACAGATACGCAGTATTTT,CASSDGIGTDTQYF
NA,TRBV29-1,NA,TRBJ2-7,TGCAGCGTCTGGGGAGCATTCGAGCAGTACTTC,CSVWGAFEQYF
TRBD1,TRBV7-2,once,TRBJ1-2,TGTGCCAGCAGCTTGGGACAGAACTATGGCTACACCTTC,CASSLGQNYGYTF
TRBD1,TRBV30,NA,TRBJ1-6,TGTGCCTGGAGTAGGGGACAGGGGAATTCACCCCTCCACTTT,CAWSRGQGNSPLHF
NA,TRBV5-1,NA,TRBJ2-3,TGCGCCAGCAGCGGAACTAGTGGCACAACAGATACGCAGTATTTT,CASSGTSGTTDTQYF
NA,TRBV28,NA,TRBJ2-7,TGTGCCAGCAGCCTCGGGGTCCCCTACGAGCAGTACTTC,CASSLGVPYEQYF
TRBD1,TRBV28,NA,TRBJ2-7,TGTGCGGCCGGACAGGCCTACGAGCAGTACTTC,CAAGQAYEQYF
NA,TRBV6-5,NA,TRBJ1-2,TGTGCCAGCAGTTCAAGGGGCCCCTATGGCTACACCTTC,CASSSRGPYGYTF
TRBD1,TRBV7-3,NA,TRBJ1-1,TGTGCCAGCAGCTCAAGGGGGCCCTCGAACACTGAAGCTTTCTTT,CASSSRGPSNTEAFF
NA,TRBV19,NA,TRBJ2-7,TGTGCCAGTAGTATAGATGGCAGGGTCTACGAGCAGTACTTC,CASSIDGRVYEQYF
NA,TRBV5-5,once,TRBJ2-4,TGTGCCAGCAGCTTGCGGACGGAGGGAAACATTCAGTACTTC,CASSLRTEGNIQYF
NA,TRBV3-1/TRBV3-2,NA,TRBJ1-1,TGTGCCAGCAGCCAGGGTTCGGGAACTGAAGCTTTCTTT,CASSQGSGTEAFF
NA,TRBV3-1/TRBV3-2,few,TRBJ2-3,TGTGCCAGCAGCCAGGGACTGATCGGCGGAGATACGCAGTATTTT,CASSQGLIGGDTQYF
TRBD2,TRBV7-3,NA,TRBJ2-2,TGTGCCAGCAGCTTAGGGGGGACTAGCGGGATAGAGACCGGGGAGCTGTTTTTT,CASSLGGTSGIETGELFF
NA,TRBV24-1,NA,TRBJ2-5,TGTGCCACCAGTGAAGCACTCTTGGAAGAGACCCAGTACTTC,CATSEALLEETQYF
TRBD1,TRBV2,few,TRBJ1-5,TGTGCCAGCAGTGACAGGGGGCGCAATCAGCCCCAGCATTTT,CASSDRGRNQPQHF
NA,TRBV5-6,NA,TRBJ1-2,TGTGCCAGCAGCTTGGCCGAGGAAAACTATGGCTACACCTTC,CASSLAEENYGYTF
NA,TRBV4-1,few,TRBJ1-6,TGCGCCAGCAGCCCCTCTCAGGGTTTAGGTTCACCCCTCCACTTT,CASSPSQGLGSPLHF
NA,TRBV7-2,NA,TRBJ2-7,TGTGCCAGCAGCTTAGCGGCCAATTCCTACGAGCAGTACTTC,CASSLAANSYEQYF
NA,TRBV19,NA,TRBJ1-5,TGTGCCAGTAGTCGGCAAACAGCGGGCAATCAGCCCCAGCATTTT,CASSRQTAGNQPQHF
TRBD2,TRBV9,once,TRBJ2-5,TGTGCCAGCAGCGCCGGACTAGCGGGATTGGAGACCCAGTACTTC,CASSAGLAGLETQYF
NA,TRBV6-1,NA,TRBJ1-6,TGTGCCAGCAGTGAATTGGGCGATTCACCCCTCCACTTT,CASSELGDSPLHF
TRBD2,TRBV7-2,once,TRBJ2-7,TGTGCCAGCAGCTGGAGGGAGGGCCCCTACGAGCAGTACTTC,CASSWREGPYEQYF
TRBD2,TRBV27,NA,TRBJ2-7,TGTGCCAGCAGTTTAACTAGCGGGAGATACGAGCAGTACTTC,CASSLTSGRYEQYF
NA,TRBV7-2,NA,TRBJ2-7,TGTGCCAGCAGCTTAGGCCCAGGTATAGGTGAGCAGTACTTC,CASSLGPGIGEQYF
TRBD2,TRBV4-3,NA,TRBJ2-1,TGCGCCAGCAGCCAAGATCGAGCGGGAGAGGGGAATGAGCAGTTCTTC,CASSQDRAGEGNEQFF
TRBD2,TRBV7-3,NA,TRBJ2-2,TGTGCCAGCAGCTCGGGACTAGCCAACACCGGGGAGCTGTTTTTT,CASSSGLANTGELFF
NA,TRBV28,NA,TRBJ1-5,TGTGCCAGCAGCCCTACGTTGGGAGGGAGCAATCAGCCCCAGCATTTT,CASSPTLGGSNQPQHF
TRBD2,TRBV7-8,NA,TRBJ2-3,TGTGCCAGCAGCCTACTAGCGGGAGGGCCTATAGATACGCAGTATTTT,CASSLLAGGPIDTQYF
NA,TRBV28,NA,TRBJ2-5,TGTGCCAGCAGTTACCTCGACAGAACCCAAAAAGAGACCCAGTACTTC,CASSYLDRTQKETQYF
NA,TRBV11-2,NA,TRBJ2-2,TGTGCCAGCAGCTTAGTTCCACCGGGACTTCTAACCGGGGAGCTGTTTTTT,CASSLVPPGLLTGELFF